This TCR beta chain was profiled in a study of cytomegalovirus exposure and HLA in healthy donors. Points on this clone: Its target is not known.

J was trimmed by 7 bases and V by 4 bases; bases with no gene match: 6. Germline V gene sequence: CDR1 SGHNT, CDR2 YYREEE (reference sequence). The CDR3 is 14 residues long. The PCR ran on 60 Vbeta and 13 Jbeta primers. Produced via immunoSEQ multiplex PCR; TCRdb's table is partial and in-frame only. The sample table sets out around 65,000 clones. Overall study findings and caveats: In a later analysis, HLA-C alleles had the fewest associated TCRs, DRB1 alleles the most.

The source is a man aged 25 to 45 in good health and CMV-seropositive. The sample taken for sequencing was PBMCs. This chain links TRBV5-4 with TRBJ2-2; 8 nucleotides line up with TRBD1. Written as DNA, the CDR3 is TGTGCCAGCAGCCTGCAGGGGGCGGGCGGGGAGCTGTTTTTT. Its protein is CASSLQGAGGELFF. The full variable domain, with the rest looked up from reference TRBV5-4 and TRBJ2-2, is ETGVTQSPTHLIKTRGQQVTLRCSSQSGHNTVSWYQQALGQGPQFIFQYYREEENGRGNFPPRFSGLQFPNYSSELNVNALELDDSALYLCASSLQGAGGELFFGEGSRLTVL.